These 19 T cell receptor beta chains were sequenced from one sample in a study of a mutant IDH1 vaccine in newly diagnosed glioma. The time point here: week 5, during vaccination. Doses consisted of 300 ug of mutant IDH1 20-mer peptide each, paired with topical imiquimod. Produced via immunoSEQ multiplex PCR; TCRdb's table is partial and in-frame only. Of 45,000 to 60,000 clones listed, approximately 78% are singletons. What these receptors recognize is not known. This specimen consisted of PBMCs, obtained from a glioma patient whose treatment included an IDH1 peptide vaccine. These receptors came from a man aged 45-60 years with glioma.

This clone occurred a few times. The genes are TRBV5-6 and TRBJ1-1; D is unresolved. The CDR3 loop spans 11 amino acids. Trimming took 0 bases from V and 5 from J, leaving 2 bases between them. From germline, CDR1 is SGHDT and CDR2 YYEEEE. The DNA for the CDR3 is TGTGCCAGCAGCTTGGAAACTGAAGCTTTCTTT. This encodes CASSLETEAFF. Using reference TRBV5-6 and TRBJ1-1 for the parts outside the CDR3, the full variable domain is DAGVTQSPTHLIKTRGQQVTLRCSPKSGHDTVSWYQQALGQGPQFIFQYYEEEERQRGNFPDRFSGHQFPNYSSELNVNALLLGDSALYLCASSLETEAFFGQGTRLTVV.

Comments on this clone: Other DNA sequences in this specimen translate into the identical CDR3. The J gene is TRBJ2-3, the V gene TRBV29-1, with 9 bases matching TRBD2. This CDR3 spans 17 amino acids. Germline lookup yields CDR1 SQVTM and CDR2 ANQGSEA. V gave up 3 bases and J gave up 2 bases; unmatched junction bases: 12. In DNA, the CDR3 is TGCAGCGTTGACATGCGGGGGGGCCGGGGGTCCACAGATACGCAGTATTTT. Its translation is CSVDMRGGRGSTDTQYF.

The chain combines TRBV7-9 with TRBJ1-4, with D perhaps matching TRBD1 (6 bases). This CDR3 comprises 13 residues. V was pared by 5 bases and J by 10 bases, with 14 bases between. Germline CDR1 reads SEHNR; CDR2 reads FQNEAQ (reference sequence). The CDR3 region is CASSDFEGGKLFF. The CDR3 coding sequence is TGTGCCAGCAGCGATTTCGAAGGGGGAAAACTGTTTTTT.

The chain is built from TRBV27 and TRBJ1-1; no clear D. Trimming stripped 3 bases from V and 2 bases from J, with 10 bases between. Germline V gives CDR1 MNHEY, CDR2 SMNVEV (reference sequence). The CDR3 is made up of 14 amino acids. Written as DNA, the CDR3 is TGTGCCAGCAGTTTTATTGACGTTAACACTGAAGCTTTCTTT. Its translation is CASSFIDVNTEAFF.

The chain uses TRBV30 and TRBJ2-3, with a weak D call TRBD2 (7 bases). The CDR3 is made up of 17 amino acids. Germline V lookup: CDR1 GTSNPN, CDR2 SVGIG (reference sequence). V dropped 0 bases and J dropped 3 bases, with 19 bases sitting between them. In DNA form, the CDR3 reads TGTGCCTGGAGTGTACTGGGAGGCGGGGGCTTTACAGATACGCAGTATTTT. Amino acid sequence: CAWSVLGGGGFTDTQYF. Supplemented by reference TRBV30 and TRBJ2-3, the full variable domain reads SQTIHQWPATLVQPVGSPLSLECTVEGTSNPNLYWYRQAAGRGLQLLFYSVGIGQISSEVPQNLSASRPQDRQFILSSKKLLLSDSGFYLCAWSVLGGGGFTDTQYFGPGTRLTVL.

V usage is TRBV27 and J usage is TRBJ2-3; D uncertain. V lost 5 bases and J lost 3, with 9 bases in between. The V gene's germline CDR1 is MNHEY and CDR2 SMNVEV (reference sequence). The CDR3 spans 13 residues. CDR3: CASSPFGTDTQYF. CDR3 in DNA: TGTGCCAGCAGTCCTTTCGGGACAGATACGCAGTATTTT.

V gene TRBV29-1 combines with J gene TRBJ2-7; TRBD1 agrees at 7 bases. This CDR3 is 13 amino acids long. CDR1 is SQVTM and CDR2 is ANQGSEA in the germline V gene. With 7 bases clipped from V and 0 bases from J, the junction kept 6 bases outside the gene matches. For the CDR3, the DNA is TGCAGCGCCTCAGGGGGAGCCTCCTACGAGCAGTACTTC. Translated, it gives CSASGGASYEQYF.

The CDR3 nucleotides are TGTGCCAGTAGTACGACAGGGGAGACCTATGGCTACACCTTC. It is translated as CASSTTGETYGYTF. The chain carries TRBV19 and TRBJ1-2; 8 bases fit TRBD1. Looked up from germline, CDR1 is LNHDA and CDR2 is SQIVND (reference sequence). V dropped 4 bases and J dropped 4; count of bases not matched to a gene: 5. CDR3 size: 14 residues.

The table lists this clone with a few counts. The chain is built from TRBV5-6 and TRBJ1-1; D gene uncertain. Trimming took 0 bases from V and 10 from J, leaving 25 bases between them. The CDR3 is made up of 17 amino acids. The V gene's germline CDR1 is SGHDT and CDR2 YYEEEE. CDR3 DNA: TGTGCCAGCAGCTTGGCCTCGGACGGAACCCCTCGGGGAGGAGCTTTCTTT. This sequence encodes CASSLASDGTPRGGAFF. The complete variable domain, with remaining parts taken from reference TRBV5-6 and TRBJ1-1, reads DAGVTQSPTHLIKTRGQQVTLRCSPKSGHDTVSWYQQALGQGPQFIFQYYEEEERQRGNFPDRFSGHQFPNYSSELNVNALLLGDSALYLCASSLASDGTPRGGAFFGQGTRLTVV.

The CDR3 loop is CASSFSGVGYGYTF. DNA of the CDR3: TGTGCCAGCAGCTTTAGTGGGGTTGGCTATGGCTACACCTTC. The J gene is TRBJ1-2, the V gene TRBV27; D unclear. The germline V gene has CDR1 MNHEY and CDR2 SMNVEV (reference sequence). The CDR3 is 14 amino acids. Deletions cut 6 bases from V and 4 bases from J, with 15 bases between.

J is TRBJ2-7 and V is TRBV15, with D perhaps matching TRBD1 (5 bases). V lost 0 bases, J lost 8 bases, and 20 bases lay in between. CDR1 and CDR2 (germline): LNHNV, YYDKDF (reference sequence). The CDR3 consists of 16 residues. CDR3 sequence reads: CATSRDRGAPANQQYF. The CDR3 DNA sequence: TGTGCCACCAGCAGAGATAGGGGTGCTCCGGCAAACCAGCAGTACTTC.

The gene calls are TRBV7-2 and TRBJ1-5; TRBD1 aligns across 7 bases. The germline V gene encodes CDR1 SGHTA and CDR2 FQGNSA. The CDR3 loop spans 16 amino acids. V lost 1 base to trimming and J lost 0 bases; unmatched junction nucleotides: 3. CDR3 amino acids: CASSLEGTVSNQPQHF. CDR3 nucleotides: TGTGCCAGCAGCTTAGAAGGGACAGTTAGCAATCAGCCCCAGCATTTT.

The gene calls are TRBV6-1 and TRBJ2-1, with TRBD2 matching 14 bases. V lost 3 bases to trimming and J lost 9 bases; unmatched junction nucleotides: 4. The CDR3 extends over 15 amino acids. Looked up from germline, CDR1 is MNHNS and CDR2 is SASEGT. Here the CDR3 reads CASSDGLAGGGEQFF. CDR3 nucleotides: TGTGCCAGCAGTGATGGACTAGCGGGGGGAGGTGAGCAGTTCTTC.

The chain combines TRBV5-4 with TRBJ1-4, with TRBD1 identical over 8 bases. Germline trimming cut 0 bases from V and 8 bases from J; bases unmatched to any gene: 6. The germline gives CDR1 SGHNT, CDR2 YYREEE (reference sequence). The CDR3 loop spans 15 amino acids. CDR3 sequence: CASSLDQGADEKLFF. CDR3 DNA sequence: TGTGCCAGCAGCTTGGACCAGGGGGCCGACGAAAAACTGTTTTTT.

The rearrangement uses TRBV5-1 and TRBJ2-7; weak D call: TRBD1 (6 bases). The CDR3 is 12 residues long. CDR1 is SGHRS, CDR2 YFSETQ, per germline. Deletions cut 2 bases from V and 5 bases from J, with 8 bases between. The CDR3 sequence: CASSFQGNEQYF. Written as DNA, the CDR3 is TGCGCCAGCAGCTTCCAGGGGAACGAGCAGTACTTC.

The V call is TRBV27, the J call TRBJ2-3, with D possibly matching TRBD1 (5 bases). V shed 7 bases and J shed 4 bases, with 12 bases lying between them. There are 13 residues in the CDR3. The germline gives CDR1 MNHEY, CDR2 SMNVEV (reference sequence). The CDR3 bases are TGTGCCAGCACTCCCCGACAGTCAGATACGCAGTATTTT. Translated: CASTPRQSDTQYF.

The V and J genes are TRBV19 and TRBJ1-5; a possible D gene is TRBD1 (5 bases). CDR1 LNHDA and CDR2 SQIVND come from the germline V gene (reference sequence). The CDR3 sequence is 16 residues long. Trimming cost V 0 bases and J 9 bases, with 18 bases left between them. This CDR3 reads CASSIDRGVALRPQHF. In DNA, the CDR3 is TGTGCCAGTAGTATAGATCGGGGGGTGGCTCTCCGGCCCCAGCATTTT.

This clone has just a few counts. The J gene is TRBJ1-1, the V gene TRBV29-1, with 9 bases fitting TRBD1. J gave up 7 bases and V 6 bases, and 9 bases lay outside the gene matches. Germline CDR1 is SQVTM and CDR2 is ANQGSEA. CDR3 length: 13 residues. For the CDR3, the DNA is TGCAGCGTCATGACAGGGGGAAGGAGTGAAGCTTTCTTT. Amino acids: CSVMTGGRSEAFF.

The gene calls are TRBV2 and TRBJ1-1; no clear D gene. V was cut by 6 bases and J by 1 base, with 9 bases left in between. The CDR3 has 13 residues. CDR1 is SNHLY and CDR2 is FYNNEI in the germline V gene. In DNA, the CDR3 is TGTGCCAGCAGGCAGGAGGAGAACACTGAAGCTTTCTTT. Translation gives CASRQEENTEAFF. Combining the CDR3 with reference TRBV2 and TRBJ1-1 gives the whole variable domain EPEVTQTPSHQVTQMGQEVILRCVPISNHLYFYWYRQILGQKVEFLVSFYNNEISEKSEIFDDQFSVERPDGSNFTLKIRSTKLEDSAMYFCASRQEENTEAFFGQGTRLTVV.